What follows are 29 T cell receptor beta chains derived from one specimen sequenced in a study of blood T cell repertoires in COVID-19. The table came from immunoSEQ multiplex PCR; TCRdb's copy has only in-frame clones and leaves some out. The sample lists 140,000 to 150,000 clones, approximately 83% seen once, with around 8% in the top ten. Sequenced sample: peripheral blood. The source of these receptors is a woman aged 60-70 years with COVID-19, enrolled during active disease.

V gene TRBV9 combines with J gene TRBJ1-2, with 9 nucleotides matching TRBD1. The V gene's germline CDR1 is SGDLS and CDR2 YYNGEE. V trimming: 2 bases; J trimming: 1 base; junction bases outside the gene matches: 3. There are 15 residues in the CDR3. CDR3 DNA sequence: TGTGCCAGCAGCGTTTCGACAGGGGGTAACTATGGCTACACCTTC. It yields the protein CASSVSTGGNYGYTF.

The DNA of the CDR3 is TGCGCCAGCAGCCACAAACGTTTCCGGGACAGAGCCGCTATCAGCCAAGGAGCTTTCTTT. It specifies CASSHKRFRDRAAISQGAFF. This chain connects TRBV4-3 to TRBJ1-1; 7 bases map to TRBD1. Trimming cost V 3 bases and J 10 bases; bases outside gene matches: 29. CDR1 is LGHNA and CDR2 is YSLEER in the germline V gene. The CDR3 covers 20 residues.

The rearrangement links TRBV11-3 to TRBJ2-5; 10 nucleotides line up with TRBD1. CDR1 is SGHNT, CDR2 YENEEA, per germline. There are 15 residues in the CDR3. V shed 1 base, J shed 5 bases, and the junction held 4 bases outside the gene matches. CDR3 sequence (DNA): TGTGCCAGCAGCTTAGGACAGGGGGCTCGTGAGACCCAGTACTTC. This codes for CASSLGQGARETQYF.

The rearrangement joins TRBV18 to TRBJ2-7; 7 bases map to TRBD1. Germline lookup yields CDR1 KGHSH and CDR2 LQKENI. This CDR3 is 15 amino acids long. Losses at the gene ends were 2 bases for V and 2 bases for J; bases not matched to a gene: 6. The CDR3 nucleotides are TGTGCCAGCTCACCAGGGACAGCCGTAACCTACGAGCAGTACTTC. This codes for CASSPGTAVTYEQYF.

The rearrangement uses TRBV19 and TRBJ1-5; D is unresolved. Trimming took off 3 bases at V and 1 base at J, with 13 bases between the two ends. CDR3 size: 16 residues. Germline CDR1 is LNHDA and CDR2 is SQIVND (reference sequence). In nucleotides, the CDR3 is TGTGCCAGTAGTATGTCTTGGAGGGTCAGCAATCAGCCCCAGCATTTT. This gives the protein CASSMSWRVSNQPQHF.

This clone was seen a handful of times. The rearrangement links TRBV5-1 to TRBJ1-2, with 10 bases fitting TRBD1. Trimming removed 4 bases from V and 4 bases from J; junction bases left unmatched: 13. Germline values: CDR1 SGHRS, CDR2 YFSETQ. The CDR3 sequence is 17 residues long. CDR3 protein: CASSPARGTGVGYGYTF. The CDR3 nucleotides are TGCGCCAGCAGCCCAGCGCGTGGGACAGGGGTCGGCTATGGCTACACCTTC.

This clone was seen only a few times. The rearrangement joins TRBV19 to TRBJ2-3; 9 bases fit TRBD1. Trimming cost V 6 bases and J 6 bases; bases outside gene matches: 10. The length of the CDR3 is 15 residues. Per the germline V gene, CDR1 is LNHDA and CDR2 is SQIVND (reference sequence). The CDR3 is CASSLEGQGDDTQYF. As DNA, the CDR3 is TGTGCCAGTAGCCTCGAGGGACAGGGTGATGATACGCAGTATTTT.

The V gene is TRBV7-2, the J gene TRBJ1-1, with D possibly TRBD1 on 5 matching bases. CDR3 length equals 14 residues. Germline V gives CDR1 SGHTA, CDR2 FQGNSA. The ends were cut back, 3 bases at V and 2 bases at J, with 10 bases in the middle. CDR3 nucleotide sequence: TGTGCCAGCAGCTTCCAGGGAATTAACACTGAAGCTTTCTTT. This sequence encodes CASSFQGINTEAFF.

The chain recombines TRBV6-6 with TRBJ2-7; 12 bases are shared with TRBD1. CDR1 is MNHNY, CDR2 SVGAGI, per germline (reference sequence). V was clipped by 7 bases and J by 4 bases; unmatched bases: 11. The CDR3 covers 16 residues. The CDR3 is CASTTSGTGGTYEQYF. The CDR3 region has the DNA TGTGCCAGCACGACCTCCGGGACAGGGGGCACGTACGAGCAGTACTTC.

The V gene is TRBV20-1, the J gene TRBJ2-1; 12 nucleotides match TRBD2. With 3 bases clipped from V and 5 bases from J, the junction kept 2 bases outside the gene matches. Germline V lookup: CDR1 DFQATT, CDR2 SNEGSKA (reference sequence). The CDR3 is 14 amino acids. CDR3 in amino acids: CSASRTSGDNEQFF. The DNA of the CDR3 is TGCAGTGCTAGTCGGACTAGCGGGGACAATGAGCAGTTCTTC.

The J gene is TRBJ1-2, the V gene TRBV4-3; 7 bases match TRBD1. Trimming at V came to 0 bases and at J to 4 bases, leaving 5 bases not matched to a gene. CDR1 is LGHNA and CDR2 is YSLEER in the germline V gene. The CDR3 is made up of 15 amino acids. The CDR3, as DNA: TGCGCCAGCAGCCAAGACACCAGGGGGAGCTATGGCTACACCTTC. This encodes CASSQDTRGSYGYTF.

The chain employs TRBV9 and TRBJ2-5; the D gene is possibly TRBD2 (5 bases). V was pared by 3 bases and J by 5 bases, with 17 bases between. This CDR3 is 15 amino acids long. Germline loops: CDR1 SGDLS, CDR2 YYNGEE. CDR3 DNA: TGTGCCAGCAGCGCCACAAACGGGGTGGGGGAGACCCAGTACTTC. Translation: CASSATNGVGETQYF. The complete variable domain, with remaining parts taken from reference TRBV9 and TRBJ2-5, reads DSGVTQTPKHLITATGQRVTLRCSPRSGDLSVYWYQQSLDQGLQFLIQYYNGEERAKGNILERFSAQQFPDLHSELNLSSLELGDSALYFCASSATNGVGETQYFGPGTRLLVL.

The rearrangement joins TRBV5-1 to TRBJ2-3; no clear D gene. V was clipped by 4 bases and J by 2 bases, with 23 bases between them. The CDR3 contains 18 residues. Germline loops: CDR1 SGHRS, CDR2 YFSETQ. The CDR3 spells CASSELGKEMGLTDTQYF. CDR3 nucleotides: TGCGCCAGCAGCGAGCTGGGCAAGGAAATGGGCCTCACAGATACGCAGTATTTT. Full variable domain (outside the CDR3, taken from reference TRBV5-1 and TRBJ2-3): KAGVTQTPRYLIKTRGQQVTLSCSPISGHRSVSWYQQTPGQGLQFLFEYFSETQRNKGNFPGRFSGRQFSNSRSEMNVSTLELGDSALYLCASSELGKEMGLTDTQYFGPGTRLTVL.

V and J are TRBV5-4 and TRBJ1-5; 7 positions match TRBD1. The CDR3 length is 19 residues. The trim removed 2 bases at V and 0 bases at J, leaving 14 bases unmatched. Germline lookup yields CDR1 SGHNT and CDR2 YYREEE (reference sequence). The CDR3 DNA is TGTGCCAGCAGCTTTGCGGGTCGGCACAGGGGCTATAGCAATCAGCCCCAGCATTTT. Amino acid sequence: CASSFAGRHRGYSNQPQHF.

The rearrangement uses TRBV6-1 and TRBJ1-1; D may be TRBD1 (5 bases). Germline loops: CDR1 MNHNS, CDR2 SASEGT. The CDR3 has 15 residues. Trimming took 3 bases from V and 0 from J, leaving 11 bases between them. The CDR3 DNA follows: TGTGCCAGCAGTGAGTTGGGACTCTTGAACACTGAAGCTTTCTTT. It codes for CASSELGLLNTEAFF.

The chain carries TRBV3-1 (or the pseudogene TRBV3-2) and TRBJ2-1, with 8 bases lining up with TRBD2. Germline V gives CDR1 LGHDT, CDR2 YNNKEL (reference sequence). This CDR3 contains 16 residues. Trimming at V came to 0 bases and at J to 6 bases, leaving 7 bases not matched to a gene. The CDR3 reads CASSQELAEGGNEQFF. Here the CDR3 DNA reads TGTGCCAGCAGCCAAGAACTAGCGGAGGGGGGCAATGAGCAGTTCTTC.

J is TRBJ1-1 and V is TRBV6-5; D is unclear. The germline V and J ends were trimmed by 5 bases and 1 base, with 11 bases remaining between them. The CDR3 extends over 14 amino acids. CDR1 MNHEY and CDR2 SVGAGI come from the germline V gene. The CDR3 loop is CASSPRAGNTEAFF. DNA of the CDR3: TGTGCCAGCAGTCCCCGAGCGGGGAACACTGAAGCTTTCTTT.

The rearrangement joins TRBV5-1 to TRBJ2-7, with 9 bases matching TRBD1. Per germline, CDR1 SGHRS and CDR2 YFSETQ. This CDR3 is built from 16 residues. V shed 1 base, J shed 6 bases, and the junction held 11 bases outside the gene matches. The DNA for the CDR3 is TGCGCCAGCAGCTTGAGATCATATACAGGGGGCGGCGAGCAGTACTTC. Its protein is CASSLRSYTGGGEQYF.

The rearrangement links TRBV12-3 or TRBV12-4 to TRBJ1-5, with TRBD1 identical over 9 bases. With 8 bases clipped from V and 5 bases from J, the junction kept 4 bases outside the gene matches. The CDR3 is 13 residues long. For the CDR3, the DNA is TGTGCCAGCCAGACAGGGGGTTATCAGCCCCAGCATTTT. Its translation is CASQTGGYQPQHF.

The chain combines TRBV7-9 with TRBJ2-7; D unresolved. Germline V gene lookup returns CDR1 SEHNR and CDR2 FQNEAQ (reference sequence). V was clipped by 1 base and J by 2 bases, with 12 bases between them. The CDR3 extends over 15 amino acids. DNA of the CDR3: TGTGCCAGCAGCTTAGGGGCAGCTATCGCCTACGAGCAGTACTTC. Protein sequence: CASSLGAAIAYEQYF.

CDR3 coding DNA: TGTGCCAGCAGCTTAGGCCTCGGGGATGAGCAGTTCTTC. This codes for CASSLGLGDEQFF. V is TRBV7-3 and J is TRBJ2-1; D may be TRBD2 (5 bases). V was cut by 2 bases and J by 8 bases, with 10 bases left in between. The CDR3 consists of 13 residues. Looked up from germline, CDR1 is SGHTA and CDR2 is FQGTGA.

There are a few counts of this clone. V and J are TRBV7-3 and TRBJ1-4; D might be TRBD1 (6 bases). Trimming took 8 bases from V and 2 from J, leaving 27 bases between them. The CDR3 is 19 residues long. CDR1 and CDR2 (germline): SGHTA, FQGTGA. This chain's CDR3 is CASDIYLTGYRTTNEKLFF. The CDR3 DNA sequence: TGTGCCAGCGATATATACCTTACAGGGTACCGAACGACTAATGAAAAACTGTTTTTT.

The rearrangement joins TRBV6-5 to TRBJ2-7, with 8 bases that match TRBD2. The CDR3 spans 13 residues. Per germline, CDR1 MNHEY and CDR2 SVGAGI. Losses at the gene ends were 5 bases for V and 3 bases for J; bases not matched to a gene: 3. CDR3: CASSRGGFYEQYF. The CDR3 coding sequence is TGTGCCAGCAGTCGGGGGGGATTCTACGAGCAGTACTTC.

The chain recombines TRBV5-1 with TRBJ2-5; 7 bases map to TRBD1. The CDR3 extends over 16 amino acids. The V gene end was trimmed by 0 bases and the J gene end by 3 bases; junction bases not matched to a gene: 8. Germline V gives CDR1 SGHRS, CDR2 YFSETQ. The CDR3 loop is CASSLGSTGTEETQYF. The CDR3 nucleotides are TGCGCCAGCAGCTTGGGCTCGACGGGGACAGAAGAGACCCAGTACTTC.

The V call is TRBV7-2, the J call TRBJ2-1, with 9 bases that match TRBD1. CDR1 is SGHTA, CDR2 FQGNSA, per germline. The CDR3 covers 15 residues. V trimming: 0 bases; J trimming: 8 bases; junction bases outside the gene matches: 5. The CDR3 DNA sequence: TGTGCCAGCAGCTTAGCTGTGGGACAGGGCTATGAGCAGTTCTTC. As protein: CASSLAVGQGYEQFF.

The J gene is TRBJ1-5, the V gene TRBV7-2; D might be TRBD1 (5 bases). The CDR3 is 15 residues long. Germline V CDR1 and CDR2: SGHTA, FQGNSA. V lost 1 base and J lost 9, with 16 bases in between. The CDR3 loop is CASSLVQGSLGPQHF. CDR3 DNA: TGTGCCAGCAGCTTAGTTCAGGGTTCCTTAGGGCCCCAGCATTTT.

This chain connects TRBV5-5 to TRBJ2-7; D gene ambiguous. The CDR3 loop spans 14 amino acids. V shed 2 bases and J shed 3 bases, with 12 bases lying between them. Germline assignment: CDR1 SGHKS and CDR2 YYEKEE (reference sequence). CDR3 protein: CASSFHTESYEQYF. The CDR3 region has the DNA TGTGCCAGCAGCTTCCATACAGAGAGCTACGAGCAGTACTTC. Drawing the rest from reference TRBV5-5 and TRBJ2-7, the complete variable domain is DAGVTQSPTHLIKTRGQQVTLRCSPISGHKSVSWYQQVLGQGPQFIFQYYEKEERGRGNFPDRFSARQFPNYSSELNVNALLLGDSALYLCASSFHTESYEQYFGPGTRLTVT.

The chain has TRBV6-5 and TRBJ2-1, with a weak D call TRBD2 (6 bases). The germline V and J ends were trimmed by 6 bases and 7 bases, with 16 bases remaining between them. The CDR3 extends over 14 amino acids. Germline V lookup: CDR1 MNHEY, CDR2 SVGAGI. In DNA, the CDR3 is TGTGCCAGCAGCCCACTTGGGGGGAGGAATGAGCAGTTCTTC. This codes for CASSPLGGRNEQFF.

The J gene is TRBJ1-1, the V gene TRBV6-4; D gene uncertain. Germline-derived CDR1 and CDR2 are MRHNA and SNTAGT. This CDR3 is built from 13 residues. V dropped 6 bases and J dropped 3 bases, with 11 bases sitting between them. CDR3 loop: CASRESGYTEAFF. CDR3 in DNA: TGTGCCAGCAGGGAGTCGGGGTACACTGAAGCTTTCTTT.